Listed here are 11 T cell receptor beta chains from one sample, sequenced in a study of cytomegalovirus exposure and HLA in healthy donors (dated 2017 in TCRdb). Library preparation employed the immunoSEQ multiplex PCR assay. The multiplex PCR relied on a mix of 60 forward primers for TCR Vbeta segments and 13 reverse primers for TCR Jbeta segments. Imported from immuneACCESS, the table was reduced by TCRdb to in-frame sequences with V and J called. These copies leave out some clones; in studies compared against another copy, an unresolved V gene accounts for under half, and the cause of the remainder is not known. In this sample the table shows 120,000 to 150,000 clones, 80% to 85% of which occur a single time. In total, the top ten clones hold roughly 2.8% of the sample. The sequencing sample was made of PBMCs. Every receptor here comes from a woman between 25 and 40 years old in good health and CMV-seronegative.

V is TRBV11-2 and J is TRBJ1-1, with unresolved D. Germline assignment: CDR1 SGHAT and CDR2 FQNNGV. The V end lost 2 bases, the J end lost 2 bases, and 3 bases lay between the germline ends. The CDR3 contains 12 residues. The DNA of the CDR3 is TGTGCCAGCAGCTTATTAAACACTGAAGCTTTCTTT. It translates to CASSLLNTEAFF.

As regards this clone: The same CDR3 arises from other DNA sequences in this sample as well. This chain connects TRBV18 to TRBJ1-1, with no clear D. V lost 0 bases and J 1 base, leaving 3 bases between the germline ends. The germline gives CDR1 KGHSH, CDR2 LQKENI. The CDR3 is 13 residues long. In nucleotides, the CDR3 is TGTGCCAGCTCACCACCGAGGAACACTGAAGCTTTCTTT. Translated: CASSPPRNTEAFF.

The CDR3 loop is CASSQTGPGETQYF. The CDR3 nucleotides are TGTGCCAGCAGTCAAACAGGCCCCGGTGAGACCCAGTACTTC. The J gene is TRBJ2-5, the V gene TRBV13, with D perhaps TRBD1 (5 bases). V was trimmed by 6 bases and J by 5 bases, leaving 16 bases between them. CDR1 is PRHDT and CDR2 is FYEKMQ in the germline V gene (reference sequence). This CDR3 spans 14 amino acids.

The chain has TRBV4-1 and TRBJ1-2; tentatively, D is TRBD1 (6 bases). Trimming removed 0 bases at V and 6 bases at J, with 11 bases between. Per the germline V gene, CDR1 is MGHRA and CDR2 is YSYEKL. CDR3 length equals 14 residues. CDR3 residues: CASSQDVRGNGYTF. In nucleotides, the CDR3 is TGCGCCAGCAGCCAAGATGTCAGGGGAAATGGCTACACCTTC.

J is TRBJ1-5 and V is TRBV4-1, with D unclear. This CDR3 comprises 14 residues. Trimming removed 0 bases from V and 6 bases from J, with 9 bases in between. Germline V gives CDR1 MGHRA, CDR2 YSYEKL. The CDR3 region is CASSQEQAGQPQHF. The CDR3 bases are TGCGCCAGCAGCCAAGAGCAGGCCGGTCAGCCCCAGCATTTT.

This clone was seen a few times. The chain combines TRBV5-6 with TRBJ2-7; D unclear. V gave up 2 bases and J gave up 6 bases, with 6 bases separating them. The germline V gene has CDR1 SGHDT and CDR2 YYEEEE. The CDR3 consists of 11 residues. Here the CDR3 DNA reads TGTGCCAGCAGCTTCGTCGGCGAGCAGTACTTC. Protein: CASSFVGEQYF.

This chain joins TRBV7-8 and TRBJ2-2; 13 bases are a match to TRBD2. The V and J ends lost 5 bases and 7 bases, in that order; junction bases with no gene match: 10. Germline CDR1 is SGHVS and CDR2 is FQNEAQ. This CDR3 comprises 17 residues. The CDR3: CASSPLLAGGRSGELFF. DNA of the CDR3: TGTGCCAGCAGCCCTTTACTAGCGGGAGGGCGAAGCGGGGAGCTGTTTTTT.

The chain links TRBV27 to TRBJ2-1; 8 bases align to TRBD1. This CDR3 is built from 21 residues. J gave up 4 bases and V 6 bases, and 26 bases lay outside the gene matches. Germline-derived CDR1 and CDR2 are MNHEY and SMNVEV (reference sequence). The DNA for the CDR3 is TGTGCCAGCAGCCAGGACAGGGTAGGGGGAGGACGTCCTGGGAATTACAATGAGCAGTTCTTC. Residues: CASSQDRVGGGRPGNYNEQFF.

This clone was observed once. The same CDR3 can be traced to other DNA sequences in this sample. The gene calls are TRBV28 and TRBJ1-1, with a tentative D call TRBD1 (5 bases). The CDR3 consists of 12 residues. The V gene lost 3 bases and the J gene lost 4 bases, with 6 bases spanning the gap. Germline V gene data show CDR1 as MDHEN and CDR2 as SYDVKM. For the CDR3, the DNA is TGTGCCAGCAGTTTTAGGGGCACTGAAGCTTTCTTT. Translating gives CASSFRGTEAFF.

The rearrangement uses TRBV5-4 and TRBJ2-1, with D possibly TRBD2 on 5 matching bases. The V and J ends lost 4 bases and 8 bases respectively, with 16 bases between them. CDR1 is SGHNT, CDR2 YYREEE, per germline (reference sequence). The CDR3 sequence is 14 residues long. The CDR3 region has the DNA TGTGCCAGCAGCCCTCGGACTCTCGGCGATGAGCAGTTCTTC. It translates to CASSPRTLGDEQFF.

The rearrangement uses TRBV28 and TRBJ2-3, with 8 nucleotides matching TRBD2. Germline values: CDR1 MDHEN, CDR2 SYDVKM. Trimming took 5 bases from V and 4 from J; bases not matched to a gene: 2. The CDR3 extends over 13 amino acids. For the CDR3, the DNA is TGTGCCAGCAGTCCGGGACTAGCAGATACGCAGTATTTT. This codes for CASSPGLADTQYF. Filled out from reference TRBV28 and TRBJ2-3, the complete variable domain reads DVKVTQSSRYLVKRTGEKVFLECVQDMDHENMFWYRQDPGLGLRLIYFSYDVKMKEKGDIPEGYSVSREKKERFSLILESASTNQTSMYLCASSPGLADTQYFGPGTRLTVL.